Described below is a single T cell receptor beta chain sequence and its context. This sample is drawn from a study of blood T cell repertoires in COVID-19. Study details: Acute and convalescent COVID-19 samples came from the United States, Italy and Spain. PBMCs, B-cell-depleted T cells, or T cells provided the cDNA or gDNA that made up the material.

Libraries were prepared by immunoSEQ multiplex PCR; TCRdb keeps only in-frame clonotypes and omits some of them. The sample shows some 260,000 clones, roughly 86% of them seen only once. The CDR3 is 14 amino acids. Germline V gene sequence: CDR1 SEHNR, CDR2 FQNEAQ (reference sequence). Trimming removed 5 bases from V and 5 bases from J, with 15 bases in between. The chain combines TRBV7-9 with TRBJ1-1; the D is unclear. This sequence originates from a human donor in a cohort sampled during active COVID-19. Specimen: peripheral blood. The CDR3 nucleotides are TGTGCCAGCAGCCACTCAATCGCAGGAACTGAAGCTTTCTTT. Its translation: CASSHSIAGTEAFF. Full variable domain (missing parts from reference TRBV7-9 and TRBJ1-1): DTGVSQNPRHKITKRGQNVTFRCDPISEHNRLYWYRQTLGQGPEFLTYFQNEAQLEKSRLLSDRFSAERPKGSFSTLEIQRTEQGDSAMYLCASSHSIAGTEAFFGQGTRLTVV.